This T cell receptor beta chain derives from a study of blood T cells in healthy people across ages. Study as a whole: Using template switching, researchers captured about one barcoded beta molecule for each two T cells.

The CDR3 extends over 16 amino acids. CDR1 and CDR2 (germline): SGHRS, YFSETQ. With respect to this clonotype: Sequence at one end of the junction differs from germline and may be a read error.

The second PCR ran about 6 to 12 cycles with a sample-barcoded 5' primer and J-beta primers. A single record per CDR3 protein comes from TCRdb applying MiXCR to the 5' RACE reads. The sample shows fewer than 800,000 distinct CDR3 sequences, around 20% of them seen only once. Sequenced input: blood. This sequence originates from a man between 65 and 85 years old in good health. The V and J genes are TRBV5-1 and TRBJ2-7; TRBD1 aligns across 9 bases. The end of the DNA is better explained by TRBJ2-1, so the J call may be wrong. The CDR3 DNA reads as TGCGCCAGCGGCTTGGACGGACAGGGGACCAACAATGAGCAGTTCTTC. This gives the protein CASGLDGQGTNNEQFF.